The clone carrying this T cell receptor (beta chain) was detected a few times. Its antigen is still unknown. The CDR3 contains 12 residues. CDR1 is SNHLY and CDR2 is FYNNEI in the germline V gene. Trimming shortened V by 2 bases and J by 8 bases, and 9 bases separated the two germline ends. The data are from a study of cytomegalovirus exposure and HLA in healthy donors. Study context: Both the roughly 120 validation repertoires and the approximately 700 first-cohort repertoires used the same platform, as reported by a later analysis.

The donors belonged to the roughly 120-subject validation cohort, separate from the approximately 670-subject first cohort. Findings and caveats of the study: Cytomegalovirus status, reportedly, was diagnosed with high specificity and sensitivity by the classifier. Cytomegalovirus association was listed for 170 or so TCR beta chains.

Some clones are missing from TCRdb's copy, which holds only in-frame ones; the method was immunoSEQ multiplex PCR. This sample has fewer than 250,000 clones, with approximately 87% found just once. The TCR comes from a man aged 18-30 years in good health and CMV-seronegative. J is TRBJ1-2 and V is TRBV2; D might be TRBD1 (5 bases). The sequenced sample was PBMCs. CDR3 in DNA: TGTGCCAGCAGTGAATCAGGGAACGGCTACACCTTC. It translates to CASSESGNGYTF. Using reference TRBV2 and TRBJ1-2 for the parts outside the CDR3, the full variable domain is EPEVTQTPSHQVTQMGQEVILRCVPISNHLYFYWYRQILGQKVEFLVSFYNNEISEKSEIFDDQFSVERPDGSNFTLKIRSTKLEDSAMYFCASSESGNGYTFGSGTRLTVV.